The T cell receptor (beta chain) described here comes from a study of blood T cells in healthy people across ages. The use of a sample-barcoded 5' primer and a J-beta primer mix characterized a second PCR of roughly 6 to 11 cycles. CDR3-containing paired-end reads numbered at least 2.5 million in each sample. TCRdb independently ran MiXCR on the 5' RACE reads; one entry per CDR3 protein. This table has roughly 1.5 million distinct CDR3 sequences, less than 45% appearing once. Study-wide results and caveats: Per million T cells, TCR beta diversity dropped roughly linearly as age increased.

Comments on this clonotype: Its antigen remains unidentified.

This CDR3 comprises 18 residues. The chain has TRBV21-1 and TRBJ2-3; the table assigns TRBD2, which was not confirmed against the DNA. TRBV21-1 is shown as a pseudogene. Sequenced sample: blood. The receptor's source is a woman under 30 in good health. This CDR3 reads CASSKGRGRGTSGDTQYF. CDR3 nucleotides: TGTGCCAGCAGCAAAGGGAGGGGGAGAGGGACTAGTGGGGATACGCAGTATTTT.